This passage covers 32 T cell receptor beta chains from one sample sequenced in a study of technical replicates of blood from a handful of donors (dated by TCRdb to the late 2010s). The receptor library was made with the immunoSEQ multiplex PCR assay. The table was pulled from immuneACCESS by TCRdb, which kept in-frame rearrangements only. Such tables lose some clones; where checked, under half of the loss comes from unresolved V genes, and the rest has no known cause. The sample has tens of thousands of clones on record, approximately 98% of them singletons. Approximately 0.2% of the sample rests with the top ten. The material sequenced was T cells isolated from PBMCs. All receptors come from a human donor in good health.

The V and J genes are TRBV6-1 and TRBJ1-4; D is undetermined. The V and J ends lost 1 base and 13 bases respectively, with 16 bases between them. The germline CDR1 and CDR2 sequences are MNHNS and SASEGT. The CDR3 extends over 14 amino acids. CDR3 in amino acids: CASSEGTVPRVLFF. As DNA, the CDR3 is TGTGCCAGCAGTGAAGGGACTGTCCCGAGGGTACTGTTTTTT.

The gene calls are TRBV23-1 and TRBJ2-2, with D possibly matching TRBD1 (5 bases). TRBV23-1 is sorted into the ORF group, with uncertain function. Trimming took off 1 base at V and 5 bases at J, with 8 bases between the two ends. The CDR3 extends over 14 amino acids. CDR3 protein: CASSQCQGTGELFF. In DNA, the CDR3 is TGCGCCAGCAGTCAATGTCAGGGAACCGGGGAGCTGTTTTTT.

The chain links TRBV28 to TRBJ2-1; TRBD1 aligns across 8 bases. The V gene's germline CDR1 is MDHEN and CDR2 SYDVKM. J was trimmed by 6 bases and V by 4 bases; bases with no gene match: 5. The CDR3 runs 14 residues. Here the CDR3 reads CASSSGQVSNEQFF. In nucleotides, the CDR3 is TGTGCCAGCAGTTCGGGACAGGTGAGCAATGAGCAGTTCTTC.

The chain carries TRBV20-1 and TRBJ2-1; no clear D. V shed 8 bases and J shed 9 bases, with 5 bases lying between them. CDR3 length equals 8 residues. In germline, CDR1 is DFQATT, CDR2 SNEGSKA (reference sequence). The CDR3 loop is CSFGEQFF. The CDR3, as DNA: TGCAGTTTCGGTGAGCAGTTCTTC.

The CDR3 region has the DNA TGTGCCAGCAGCATCAGGACAGGGGAAGCCTACGAGCAGTACTTC. Its protein is CASSIRTGEAYEQYF. The rearrangement uses TRBV7-2 and TRBJ2-7; 9 bases match TRBD1. Trimming at V came to 5 bases and at J to 2 bases, leaving 7 bases not matched to a gene. Germline V gene data show CDR1 as SGHTA and CDR2 as FQGNSA. CDR3 length equals 15 residues.

The rearrangement uses TRBV7-9 and TRBJ1-5; 9 bases fit TRBD1. The CDR3 covers 13 residues. CDR1 is SEHNR, CDR2 FQNEAQ, per germline (reference sequence). V shed 6 bases, J shed 5 bases, and the junction held 2 bases outside the gene matches. CDR3 residues: CASRGTGHQPQHF. DNA for the CDR3: TGTGCCAGCAGAGGGACAGGGCATCAGCCCCAGCATTTT.

This chain connects TRBV25-1 to TRBJ2-2; 7 bases are a match to TRBD1. V shed 7 bases and J 6 bases; nucleotides not matched to a gene: 8. CDR3 length: 14 amino acids. Per germline, CDR1 MGHDK and CDR2 SYGVNS. CDR3 sequence reads: CASMGQISPGELFF. The CDR3 coding sequence is TGTGCCAGCATGGGACAGATAAGTCCCGGGGAGCTGTTTTTT.

The V gene is TRBV7-2, the J gene TRBJ1-4; D is perhaps TRBD1 (5 bases). The CDR3 is made up of 16 amino acids. The V end was cut by 4 bases, the J end by 0 bases, with 12 bases between. CDR1 is SGHTA and CDR2 is FQGNSA in the germline V gene. CDR3: CASSYLIGATNEKLFF. Here the CDR3 DNA reads TGTGCCAGCAGCTACCTGATAGGGGCAACTAATGAAAAACTGTTTTTT.

The V and J genes are TRBV30 and TRBJ2-1; tentatively, D is TRBD1 (6 bases). The V and J ends lost 2 bases and 8 bases respectively, with 16 bases between them. The CDR3 length is 14 residues. Germline V gene lookup returns CDR1 GTSNPN and CDR2 SVGIG (reference sequence). CDR3 protein: CAWSLSQGFDEQFF. In DNA, the CDR3 is TGTGCCTGGAGTCTCTCCCAGGGGTTCGATGAGCAGTTCTTC.

Only one count was recorded for this clone. The chain carries TRBV7-6 and TRBJ1-1, with D perhaps TRBD1 (5 bases). Germline V gene lookup returns CDR1 SGHVS and CDR2 FNYEAQ. CDR3 size: 15 residues. With 1 base removed from V and 4 bases from J, the gap between germline ends came to 13 bases. The CDR3 nucleotides are TGTGCCAGCAGCTTAGGCGTGGGGCTGAGCACTGAAGCTTTCTTT. Protein sequence: CASSLGVGLSTEAFF.

The V and J genes are TRBV18 and TRBJ2-3; TRBD1 agrees at 7 bases. Germline loops: CDR1 KGHSH, CDR2 LQKENI. The CDR3 has 15 amino acids. J was trimmed by 7 bases and V by 3 bases; bases with no gene match: 10. This CDR3 is CASSPVTGPSNTQYF. The CDR3, as DNA: TGTGCCAGCTCACCTGTGACAGGGCCTTCCAATACGCAGTATTTT.

This clone was recorded only once. The chain links TRBV9 to TRBJ2-1; a possible D gene is TRBD2 (6 bases). Germline V CDR1 and CDR2: SGDLS, YYNGEE. Trimming left V 3 bases short and J 0 bases short, with 13 bases between. The CDR3 runs to 16 residues. In DNA form, the CDR3 reads TGTGCCAGCAGCGGAGGAGGAGGGAGCTCCTACAATGAGCAGTTCTTC. Its translation: CASSGGGGSSYNEQFF.

The table lists this clone with a count of one. The chain carries TRBV19 and TRBJ1-5; no definite D call. The V and J ends lost 5 bases and 4 bases respectively, with 15 bases between them. Germline V gives CDR1 LNHDA, CDR2 SQIVND (reference sequence). The CDR3 length is 15 residues. Written as DNA, the CDR3 is TGTGCCAGTAGTCCAGATCGGGGAGTAAATCAGCCCCAGCATTTT. Residues: CASSPDRGVNQPQHF.

In its sample, this clone was seen once. This rearrangement joins TRBV7-8 to TRBJ2-1, with 8 bases identical to TRBD2. This CDR3 region has 14 residues. V shed 2 bases and J 6 bases; nucleotides not matched to a gene: 3. From germline, CDR1 is SGHVS and CDR2 FQNEAQ. CDR3 bases: TGTGCCAGCAGCTTAAGGAGCGGGGGCAATGAGCAGTTCTTC. Protein: CASSLRSGGNEQFF.

V is TRBV30 and J is TRBJ1-1, with D hard to call. Trimming cost V 0 bases and J 3 bases, with 8 bases left between them. The CDR3 extends over 13 amino acids. Germline-derived CDR1 and CDR2 are GTSNPN and SVGIG (reference sequence). CDR3 coding DNA: TGTGCCTGGAGTGTACTTACGGACACTGAAGCTTTCTTT. Residues: CAWSVLTDTEAFF.

The CDR3 reads CASSIFRGDTGELFF. Here the CDR3 DNA reads TGTGCCAGCAGTATTTTCAGGGGGGACACCGGGGAGCTGTTTTTT. The V gene is TRBV28, the J gene TRBJ2-2, with a tentative D call TRBD1 (7 bases). Trimming stripped 5 bases from V and 3 bases from J, with 13 bases between. Germline CDR1 and CDR2: MDHEN and SYDVKM. This CDR3 spans 15 amino acids. Filled out from reference TRBV28 and TRBJ2-2, the complete variable domain reads DVKVTQSSRYLVKRTGEKVFLECVQDMDHENMFWYRQDPGLGLRLIYFSYDVKMKEKGDIPEGYSVSREKKERFSLILESASTNQTSMYLCASSIFRGDTGELFFGEGSRLTVL.

The V call is TRBV7-3, the J call TRBJ2-7; D possibly corresponds to TRBD1 (6 bases). CDR3 length: 13 residues. Between the trimmed V and J ends, which lost 5 bases and 5 bases, there was a span of 13 bases. CDR1 and CDR2 from the germline V gene are SGHTA and FQGTGA. The CDR3 sequence is CASSPRTAHEQYF. CDR3 nucleotide sequence: TGTGCCAGCAGCCCTCGGACAGCCCACGAGCAGTACTTC.

This clone was counted once. The genes are TRBV15 and TRBJ2-3; TRBD1 is a possible D gene (6 bases). The germline V gene encodes CDR1 LNHNV and CDR2 YYDKDF (reference sequence). The ends were cut back, 8 bases at V and 0 bases at J, with 12 bases in the middle. There are 14 residues in the CDR3. The CDR3 loop is CATSGTPSTDTQYF. Written as DNA, the CDR3 is TGTGCCACCTCCGGGACACCTAGCACAGATACGCAGTATTTT.

This clone has a single count. The chain uses TRBV7-2 and TRBJ1-3; 7 bases map to TRBD1. Trimming took 5 bases from V and 0 from J; bases not matched to a gene: 16. Germline CDR1 reads SGHTA; CDR2 reads FQGNSA. The CDR3 has 19 residues. The CDR3 is CASSVFSGTVYNSGNTIYF. Written as DNA, the CDR3 is TGTGCCAGCAGCGTCTTCTCCGGGACAGTTTACAACTCTGGAAACACCATATATTTT.

The chain is built from TRBV29-1 and TRBJ1-4; 10 bases line up with TRBD1. V lost 5 bases, J lost 7 bases, and 4 bases stayed unmatched. The length of the CDR3 is 13 residues. Germline V gene sequence: CDR1 SQVTM, CDR2 ANQGSEA. The CDR3 sequence: CSVSRDRGEKLFF. The CDR3, as DNA: TGCAGCGTTTCAAGGGACAGGGGTGAAAAACTGTTTTTT. Complete variable domain (other parts from reference TRBV29-1 and TRBJ1-4): SAVISQKPSRDICQRGTSLTIQCQVDSQVTMMFWYRQQPGQSLTLIATANQGSEATYESGFVIDKFPISRPNLTFSTLTVSNMSPEDSSIYLCSVSRDRGEKLFFGSGTQLSVL.

DNA of the CDR3: TGTGCCAGCAGTTTACAGGGGGACGAGCAGTACTTC. Translated: CASSLQGDEQYF. The chain joins TRBV27 to TRBJ2-7; 7 nucleotides match TRBD1. V was pared by 2 bases and J by 5 bases, with 0 bases of the junction left unmatched. CDR1 MNHEY and CDR2 SMNVEV come from the germline V gene (reference sequence). The CDR3 contains 12 residues.

The genes are TRBV18 and TRBJ2-3; no definite D call. V lost 3 bases and J lost 1, with 11 bases in between. The CDR3 is 15 amino acids. CDR1 is KGHSH and CDR2 is LQKENI in the germline V gene. This CDR3 reads CASSPDQTGTDTQYF. The CDR3 bases are TGTGCCAGCTCACCGGATCAAACAGGCACAGATACGCAGTATTTT.

V usage is TRBV25-1 and J usage is TRBJ2-1; D possibly corresponds to TRBD1 (5 bases). Between the trimmed V and J ends, which lost 7 bases and 8 bases, there was a span of 18 bases. The CDR3 sequence is 14 residues long. Looked up from germline, CDR1 is MGHDK and CDR2 is SYGVNS. The CDR3 sequence: CASTLDTIRDEQFF. The CDR3 nucleotides are TGTGCCAGCACTCTGGACACTATCAGGGATGAGCAGTTCTTC.

The gene calls are TRBV11-3 and TRBJ1-3, with D maybe TRBD1 (5 bases). V was trimmed by 5 bases and J by 0 bases, leaving 11 bases between them. Germline loops: CDR1 SGHNT, CDR2 YENEEA. This CDR3 contains 15 residues. The CDR3 loop is CASSLLGGSGNTIYF. CDR3 in DNA: TGTGCCAGCAGCCTCCTGGGGGGCTCTGGAAACACCATATATTTT.

This clone came up a few times. The genes are TRBV5-6 and TRBJ1-1; D uncertain. This CDR3 region has 14 residues. Germline-derived CDR1 and CDR2 are SGHDT and YYEEEE. V shed 0 bases and J shed 1 base, with 7 bases lying between them. This chain's CDR3 is CASSLGRGNTEAFF. The CDR3 coding sequence is TGTGCCAGCAGCTTGGGGCGGGGGAACACTGAAGCTTTCTTT.

The chain links TRBV6-5 to TRBJ1-1; a weak D match, TRBD1 (6 bases). Trimming left V 6 bases short and J 5 bases short, with 16 bases between. The CDR3 has 14 residues. CDR1 and CDR2 from the germline V gene are MNHEY and SVGAGI. The chain's CDR3 is CASRLGALSTEAFF. CDR3 DNA sequence: TGTGCCAGCAGGCTGGGGGCGCTTTCGACTGAAGCTTTCTTT.

This clone was seen only once. The CDR3 spells CASRGSSYEQYF. The CDR3 nucleotides are TGTGCCAGTCGGGGGAGCTCCTACGAGCAGTACTTC. This chain connects TRBV7-9 to TRBJ2-7; the D gene is possibly TRBD2 (6 bases). V was clipped by 9 bases and J by 0 bases, with 9 bases between them. This CDR3 contains 12 residues. Germline-derived CDR1 and CDR2 are SEHNR and FQNEAQ (reference sequence).

This sequence joins TRBV25-1 and TRBJ2-1, with a weak D call TRBD1 (6 bases). The length of the CDR3 is 12 residues. The germline V and J ends were trimmed by 5 bases and 11 bases, with 13 bases remaining between them. Germline V gene lookup returns CDR1 MGHDK and CDR2 SYGVNS. The CDR3 bases are TGTGCCAGCAGTCCCCTCAGGGGAAAGCAGTTCTTC. It specifies CASSPLRGKQFF.

The chain employs TRBV29-1 and TRBJ2-1; 9 nucleotides align to TRBD1. CDR3 length: 15 residues. Germline V CDR1 and CDR2: SQVTM, ANQGSEA. J gave up 4 bases and V 1 base, and 5 bases lay outside the gene matches. CDR3 sequence: CSVEGGTGKYNEQFF. As DNA, the CDR3 is TGCAGCGTTGAAGGTGGGACAGGGAAATACAATGAGCAGTTCTTC.

The chain links TRBV18 to TRBJ1-3; a possible D gene is TRBD1 (5 bases). V lost 4 bases and J lost 0, with 16 bases in between. Per the germline V gene, CDR1 is KGHSH and CDR2 is LQKENI. The CDR3 runs 17 residues. The CDR3 DNA is TGTGCCAGCTCACGCGTGTTGACAGCTTCCTCTGGAAACACCATATATTTT. It specifies CASSRVLTASSGNTIYF.

The rearrangement joins TRBV5-1 to TRBJ2-1; TRBD2 matches at 8 bases. Per the germline V gene, CDR1 is SGHRS and CDR2 is YFSETQ. The J segment lost 6 bases and the V segment lost 2 bases, leaving 7 bases of the junction unmatched. There are 15 residues in the CDR3. DNA of the CDR3: TGCGCCAGCAGCTTTAGCGGGATGAACCTCAATGAGCAGTTCTTC. Translation: CASSFSGMNLNEQFF.

The V call is TRBV5-1, the J call TRBJ2-1, with 12 bases lining up with TRBD2. The CDR3 has 18 amino acids. CDR1 SGHRS and CDR2 YFSETQ come from the germline V gene. The V segment lost 0 bases and the J segment 7 bases; nucleotides outside the gene matches: 11. The CDR3 coding sequence is TGCGCCAGCAGCTTGGTGGCGGCTAGCGGGAGGGCCCAAAATGAGCAGTTCTTC. Protein sequence: CASSLVAASGRAQNEQFF. Looking up the rest from reference TRBV5-1 and TRBJ2-1 gives the full variable domain: KAGVTQTPRYLIKTRGQQVTLSCSPISGHRSVSWYQQTPGQGLQFLFEYFSETQRNKGNFPGRFSGRQFSNSRSEMNVSTLELGDSALYLCASSLVAASGRAQNEQFFGPGTRLTVL.